This entry describes one TCR beta chain. The data originate from a study of T cell responses to AZD1222 COVID-19 vaccine. The table came from immunoSEQ multiplex PCR; TCRdb's copy has only in-frame clones and leaves some out. The sample contains approximately 140,000 clones, 75% to 95% of which appear only once. The germline V gene has CDR1 SGHRS and CDR2 YFSETQ. The V and J ends lost 2 bases and 3 bases respectively, with 15 bases between them. The CDR3 loop spans 16 amino acids. Sequencing was performed on peripheral blood, taken on day 0 of AZD1222 vaccination. The chain carries TRBV5-1 and TRBJ2-1; D is unresolved. This TCR came from an adult in good health. In DNA form, the CDR3 reads TGCGCCAGCAGCTTTTCCCCCGGGCCACACTACAATGAGCAGTTCTTC. Translating gives CASSFSPGPHYNEQFF.